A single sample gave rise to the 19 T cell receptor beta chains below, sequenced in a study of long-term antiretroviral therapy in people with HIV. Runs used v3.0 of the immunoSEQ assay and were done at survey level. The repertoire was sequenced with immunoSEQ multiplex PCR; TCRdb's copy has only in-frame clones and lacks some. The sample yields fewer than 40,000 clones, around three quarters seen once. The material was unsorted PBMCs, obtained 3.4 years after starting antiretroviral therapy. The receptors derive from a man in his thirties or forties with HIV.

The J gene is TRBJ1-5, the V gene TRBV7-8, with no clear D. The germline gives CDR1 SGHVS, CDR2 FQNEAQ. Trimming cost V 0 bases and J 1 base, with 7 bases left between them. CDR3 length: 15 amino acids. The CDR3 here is CASSLAELSNQPQHF. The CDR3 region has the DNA TGTGCCAGCAGCTTAGCGGAGCTGAGCAATCAGCCCCAGCATTTT.

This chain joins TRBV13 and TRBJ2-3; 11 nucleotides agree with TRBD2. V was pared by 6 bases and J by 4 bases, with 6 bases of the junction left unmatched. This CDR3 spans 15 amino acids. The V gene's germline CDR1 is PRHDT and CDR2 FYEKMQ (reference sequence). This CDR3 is CASSHSGRAADTQYF. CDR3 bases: TGTGCCAGCAGTCATAGCGGGAGGGCCGCAGATACGCAGTATTTT.

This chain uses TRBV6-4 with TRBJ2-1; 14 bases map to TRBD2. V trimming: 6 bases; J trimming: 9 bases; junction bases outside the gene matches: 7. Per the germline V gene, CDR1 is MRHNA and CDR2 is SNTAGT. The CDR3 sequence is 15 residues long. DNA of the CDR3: TGTGCCAGCAGCCCGGGACTAGCGGGAGCAAGTGAGCAGTTCTTC. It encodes CASSPGLAGASEQFF.

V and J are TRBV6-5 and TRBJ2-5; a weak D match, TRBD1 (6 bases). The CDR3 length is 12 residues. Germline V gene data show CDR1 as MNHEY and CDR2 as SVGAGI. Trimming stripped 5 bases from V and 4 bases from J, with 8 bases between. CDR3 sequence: CASSQGGETQYF. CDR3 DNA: TGTGCCAGCAGTCAAGGGGGAGAGACCCAGTACTTC.

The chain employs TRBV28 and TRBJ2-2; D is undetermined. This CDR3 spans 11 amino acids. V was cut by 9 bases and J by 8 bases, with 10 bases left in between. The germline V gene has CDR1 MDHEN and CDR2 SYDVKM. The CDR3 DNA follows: TGTGCCAGTGGTCTGTCTGGGGAGCTGTTTTTT. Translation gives CASGLSGELFF.

CDR3 DNA sequence: TGTGCCAGCAGGCGGACTTTAAGCTCCTACGAGCAGTACTTC. Translation gives CASRRTLSSYEQYF. This rearrangement joins TRBV7-9 to TRBJ2-7; possibly TRBD2 for D (5 bases). Looked up from germline, CDR1 is SEHNR and CDR2 is FQNEAQ (reference sequence). V was pared by 6 bases and J by 0 bases, with 12 bases between. The CDR3 runs to 14 residues.

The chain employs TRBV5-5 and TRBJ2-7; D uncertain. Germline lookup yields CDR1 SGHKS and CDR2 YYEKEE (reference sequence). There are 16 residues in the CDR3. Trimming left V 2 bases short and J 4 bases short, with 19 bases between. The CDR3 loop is CASSFTYQEFLYEQYF. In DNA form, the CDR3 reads TGTGCCAGCAGCTTTACATACCAGGAGTTCCTTTACGAGCAGTACTTC.

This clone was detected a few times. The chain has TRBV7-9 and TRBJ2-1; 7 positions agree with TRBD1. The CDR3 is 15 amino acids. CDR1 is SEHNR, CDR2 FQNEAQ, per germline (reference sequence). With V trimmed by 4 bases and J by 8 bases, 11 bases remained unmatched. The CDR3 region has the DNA TGTGCCAGCAGCTCGTCAGAGGGGGCGGTCGATGAGCAGTTCTTC. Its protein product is CASSSSEGAVDEQFF.

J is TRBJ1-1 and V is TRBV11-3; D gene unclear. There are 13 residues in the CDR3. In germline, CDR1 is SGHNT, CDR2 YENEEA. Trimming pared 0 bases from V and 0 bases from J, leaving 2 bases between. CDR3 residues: CASSLDLNTEAFF. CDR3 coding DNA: TGTGCCAGCAGCTTAGATTTGAACACTGAAGCTTTCTTT.

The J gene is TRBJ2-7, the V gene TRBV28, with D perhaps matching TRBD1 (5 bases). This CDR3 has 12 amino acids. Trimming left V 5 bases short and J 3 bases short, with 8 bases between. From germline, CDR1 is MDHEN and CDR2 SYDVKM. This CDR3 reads CASSPQGYEQYF. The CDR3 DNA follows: TGTGCCAGCAGTCCTCAGGGCTACGAGCAGTACTTC.

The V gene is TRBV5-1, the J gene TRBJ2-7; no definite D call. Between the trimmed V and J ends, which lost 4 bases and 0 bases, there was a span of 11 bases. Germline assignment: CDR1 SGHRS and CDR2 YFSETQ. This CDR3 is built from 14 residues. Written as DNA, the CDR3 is TGCGCCAGCAGCATCTCGGTTACCTCCTACGAGCAGTACTTC. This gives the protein CASSISVTSYEQYF.

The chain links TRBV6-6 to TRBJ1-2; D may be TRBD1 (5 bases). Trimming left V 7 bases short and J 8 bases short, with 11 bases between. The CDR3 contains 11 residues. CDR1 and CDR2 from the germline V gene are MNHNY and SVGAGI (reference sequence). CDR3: CASNRGGGYTF. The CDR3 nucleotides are TGTGCCAGCAATCGGGGGGGAGGCTACACCTTC.

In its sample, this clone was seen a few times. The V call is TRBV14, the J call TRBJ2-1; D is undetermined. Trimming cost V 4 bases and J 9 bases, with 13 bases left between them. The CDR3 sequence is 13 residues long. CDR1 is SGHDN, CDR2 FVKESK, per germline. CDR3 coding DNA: TGTGCCAGCAGCCGACTCCCGACTGTTGAGCAGTTCTTC. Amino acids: CASSRLPTVEQFF. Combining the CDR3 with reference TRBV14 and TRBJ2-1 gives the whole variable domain EAGVTQFPSHSVIEKGQTVTLRCDPISGHDNLYWYRRVMGKEIKFLLHFVKESKQDESGMPNNRFLAERTGGTYSTLKVQPAELEDSGVYFCASSRLPTVEQFFGPGTRLTVL.

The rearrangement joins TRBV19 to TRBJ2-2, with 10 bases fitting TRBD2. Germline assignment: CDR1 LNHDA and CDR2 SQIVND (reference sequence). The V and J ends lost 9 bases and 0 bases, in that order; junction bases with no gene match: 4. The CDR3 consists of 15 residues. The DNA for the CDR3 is TGTGCCAGCATACTAGCGGGATCGAACACCGGGGAGCTGTTTTTT. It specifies CASILAGSNTGELFF.

The DNA of the CDR3 is TGTGCCAGCAGTTTAAGCGGAACCGAGAATGAGCAGTTCTTC. Residues: CASSLSGTENEQFF. V and J are TRBV28 and TRBJ2-1; tentative D call: TRBD2 (5 bases). CDR1 is MDHEN, CDR2 SYDVKM, per germline. There are 14 residues in the CDR3. Trimming removed 2 bases at V and 7 bases at J, with 12 bases between.

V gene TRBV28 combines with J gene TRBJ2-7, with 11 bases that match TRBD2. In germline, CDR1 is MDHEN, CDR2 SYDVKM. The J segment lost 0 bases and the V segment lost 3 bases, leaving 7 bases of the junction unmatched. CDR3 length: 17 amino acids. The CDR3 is CASSLPGLAESSYEQYF. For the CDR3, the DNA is TGTGCCAGCAGTTTGCCGGGACTAGCGGAAAGCTCCTACGAGCAGTACTTC.

Written as DNA, the CDR3 is TGTGCCAGTAGTATGCGACCACCTCAGAACAATGAGCAGTTCTTC. As protein: CASSMRPPQNNEQFF. The chain has TRBV19 and TRBJ2-1; D remains unclear. The germline V gene has CDR1 LNHDA and CDR2 SQIVND (reference sequence). V was trimmed by 3 bases and J by 5 bases, leaving 14 bases between them. CDR3 length equals 15 residues.

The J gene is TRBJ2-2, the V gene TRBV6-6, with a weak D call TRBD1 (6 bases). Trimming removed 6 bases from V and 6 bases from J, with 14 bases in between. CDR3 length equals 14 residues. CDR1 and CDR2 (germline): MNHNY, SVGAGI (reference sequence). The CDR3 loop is CASSYDRSAGELFF. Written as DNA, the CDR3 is TGTGCCAGCAGCTACGACAGGAGCGCCGGGGAGCTGTTTTTT.

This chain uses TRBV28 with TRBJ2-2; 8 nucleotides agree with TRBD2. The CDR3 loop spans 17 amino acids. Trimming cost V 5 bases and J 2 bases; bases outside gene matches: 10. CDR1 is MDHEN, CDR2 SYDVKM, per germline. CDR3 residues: CASSPLGGTRNTGELFF. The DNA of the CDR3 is TGTGCCAGCAGTCCGCTGGGGGGGACTAGAAACACCGGGGAGCTGTTTTTT. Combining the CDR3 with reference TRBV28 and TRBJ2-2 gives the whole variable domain DVKVTQSSRYLVKRTGEKVFLECVQDMDHENMFWYRQDPGLGLRLIYFSYDVKMKEKGDIPEGYSVSREKKERFSLILESASTNQTSMYLCASSPLGGTRNTGELFFGEGSRLTVL.